The present TCR beta chain was sequenced within a study of technical replicates of blood from a handful of donors. Data came from immunoSEQ multiplex PCR; TCRdb stores just in-frame clones and leaves some out. In the table there are over 70,000 clones, roughly 90% of which are singletons. The TCR comes from a human donor in good health. Some clones in this sample may be carry-over from other donors' samples. The sample was PBMCs.

The CDR3 sequence: CASSSYAGPGVNQPQHF. CDR3 nucleotide sequence: TGTGCCAGCAGCTCTTACGCCGGACCAGGGGTGAATCAGCCCCAGCATTTT. This rearrangement joins TRBV27 to TRBJ1-5; D may be TRBD1 (6 bases). V was trimmed by 6 bases and J by 4 bases, leaving 22 bases between them. CDR3 length: 17 residues. Germline CDR1 MNHEY, CDR2 SMNVEV (reference sequence).